The 25 T cell receptor beta chains reported below all come from one sample, sequenced in a study of tumor T cells in aggressive B-cell lymphoma. TCRdb's copy holds only in-frame clones and misses some; the assay was immunoSEQ multiplex PCR. The repertoire has about 5,600 clones, 70% to 85% of them found once; the top ten carry approximately 7%. Input material: tumor tissue. The receptors here all came from an adult with diffuse large B cell lymphoma.

The V gene is TRBV7-2, the J gene TRBJ2-2; 13 bases map to TRBD2. The CDR3 has 19 amino acids. Trimming took 2 bases from V and 5 from J; bases not matched to a gene: 11. Germline CDR1 is SGHTA and CDR2 is FQGNSA. CDR3 bases: TGTGCCAGCAGCTTATTGATACTAGCGGGAGGGCCCCATACCGGGGAGCTGTTTTTT. It yields the protein CASSLLILAGGPHTGELFF.

V is TRBV5-1 and J is TRBJ2-5, with D possibly being TRBD2 (6 bases). Germline V gene lookup returns CDR1 SGHRS and CDR2 YFSETQ. CDR3 size: 15 residues. The germline V and J ends were trimmed by 3 bases and 0 bases, with 12 bases remaining between them. DNA for the CDR3: TGCGCCAGCAGCTCCCTCGGGGGAAACCAAGAGACCCAGTACTTC. This sequence encodes CASSSLGGNQETQYF.

The chain links TRBV28 to TRBJ2-6; D call uncertain. Per the germline V gene, CDR1 is MDHEN and CDR2 is SYDVKM. The ends were cut back, 2 bases at V and 3 bases at J, with 8 bases in the middle. This CDR3 has 15 residues. CDR3 DNA sequence: TGTGCCAGCAGTTTAATCGGTAATGGGGCCAACGTCCTGACTTTC. Protein: CASSLIGNGANVLTF.

The chain uses TRBV7-9 and TRBJ1-2; 7 bases align to TRBD1. The CDR3 spans 13 residues. Trimming at V came to 7 bases and at J to 0 bases, leaving 2 bases not matched to a gene. Germline V gene data show CDR1 as SEHNR and CDR2 as FQNEAQ (reference sequence). CDR3 nucleotide sequence: TGTGCCAGCAACCAGGGGGCTAACTATGGCTACACCTTC. Its translation is CASNQGANYGYTF.

CDR3 sequence: CSVEQAGGWNEQFF. In DNA form, the CDR3 reads TGCAGCGTTGAACAAGCGGGGGGTTGGAATGAGCAGTTCTTC. The chain joins TRBV29-1 to TRBJ2-1, with 9 bases lining up with TRBD2. Germline CDR1 SQVTM, CDR2 ANQGSEA. This CDR3 is 14 amino acids long. The V segment lost 2 bases and the J segment 7 bases; nucleotides outside the gene matches: 6.

V is TRBV7-2 and J is TRBJ2-7; TRBD2 aligns across 8 bases. CDR1 is SGHTA, CDR2 FQGNSA, per germline. The V segment lost 3 bases and the J segment 3 bases; nucleotides outside the gene matches: 4. The CDR3 extends over 14 amino acids. The DNA for the CDR3 is TGTGCCAGCAGCTTCCTAGCGGGTGACTACGAGCAGTACTTC. It codes for CASSFLAGDYEQYF.

V and J are TRBV19 and TRBJ2-5, with D possibly TRBD1 on 6 matching bases. This CDR3 is 14 amino acids long. The germline V gene encodes CDR1 LNHDA and CDR2 SQIVND (reference sequence). V shed 2 bases and J shed 3 bases, with 10 bases lying between them. CDR3 amino acids: CASSIQGTKETQYF. The CDR3 region has the DNA TGTGCCAGTAGTATACAGGGGACAAAAGAGACCCAGTACTTC.

The chain uses TRBV7-2 and TRBJ2-2; TRBD2 agrees at 9 bases. Looked up from germline, CDR1 is SGHTA and CDR2 is FQGNSA. The CDR3 spans 18 residues. J gave up 3 bases and V 3 bases, and 11 bases lay outside the gene matches. The CDR3 region is CASSLTIASGMYTGELFF. The CDR3 coding sequence is TGTGCCAGCAGCTTGACGATTGCTAGCGGGATGTACACCGGGGAGCTGTTTTTT.

CDR3: CASGRGGNYGYTF. CDR3 sequence (DNA): TGTGCCAGCGGAAGGGGGGGTAACTATGGCTACACCTTC. The J gene is TRBJ1-2, the V gene TRBV7-2, with D possibly TRBD1 on 6 matching bases. Germline loops: CDR1 SGHTA, CDR2 FQGNSA. This CDR3 region has 13 residues. Trimming removed 8 bases at V and 1 base at J, with 11 bases between.

This chain connects TRBV6-5 to TRBJ1-2; D is possibly TRBD1 (6 bases). The CDR3 has 15 amino acids. Germline V CDR1 and CDR2: MNHEY, SVGAGI. The V gene lost 5 bases and the J gene lost 8 bases, with 21 bases spanning the gap. CDR3 protein: CASSLHRGAGQGYTF. CDR3 DNA: TGTGCCAGCAGTCTCCACCGGGGGGCAGGTCAAGGCTACACCTTC.

The V and J genes are TRBV18 and TRBJ2-6; 7 positions agree with TRBD1. CDR1 is KGHSH, CDR2 LQKENI, per germline. Trimming removed 1 base from V and 0 bases from J; junction bases left unmatched: 9. The CDR3 sequence is 19 residues long. The CDR3 loop is CASSPLGQGVRSGANVLTF. The CDR3 bases are TGTGCCAGCTCACCACTCGGGCAGGGGGTTCGCTCTGGGGCCAACGTCCTGACTTTC.

The chain has TRBV5-1 and TRBJ2-7; 13 nucleotides line up with TRBD2. J lost 5 bases, V lost 2 bases, and 13 bases had no gene match. Germline V CDR1 and CDR2: SGHRS, YFSETQ. The CDR3 contains 18 residues. CDR3 nucleotide sequence: TGCGCCAGCAGCTTTACACTCGGACTAGCGGGAGCTAAGAACGAGCAGTACTTC. It specifies CASSFTLGLAGAKNEQYF.

In this sample, this clone turned up once. The chain has TRBV7-3 and TRBJ2-1; the match to TRBD2 covers 9 bases. The CDR3 has 16 residues. J gave up 7 bases and V 2 bases, and 9 bases lay outside the gene matches. The germline gives CDR1 SGHTA, CDR2 FQGTGA. Written as DNA, the CDR3 is TGTGCCAGCAGCTTATCGAGTGCTAGCGGGACAAATGAGCAGTTCTTC. Translated: CASSLSSASGTNEQFF.

This clone was recorded a few times. CDR3: CAGVQGKGPGNTIYF. For the CDR3, the DNA is TGTGCCGGCGTACAGGGGAAGGGGCCTGGAAACACCATATATTTT. This chain joins TRBV6-5 and TRBJ1-3, with 7 bases identical to TRBD1. J lost 2 bases, V lost 11 bases, and 12 bases had no gene match. The CDR3 is 15 residues long. The germline V gene encodes CDR1 MNHEY and CDR2 SVGAGI.

CDR3 DNA: TGCGCCAGCAGCTTGGGGACTAGCGTCGCCGGGGAGCTGTTTTTT. Translated: CASSLGTSVAGELFF. The V gene is TRBV5-1, the J gene TRBJ2-2; TRBD2 aligns across 9 bases. The CDR3 runs to 15 residues. V lost 0 bases to trimming and J lost 6 bases; unmatched junction nucleotides: 3. Looked up from germline, CDR1 is SGHRS and CDR2 is YFSETQ. The whole variable domain, filled in from reference TRBV5-1 and TRBJ2-2, reads KAGVTQTPRYLIKTRGQQVTLSCSPISGHRSVSWYQQTPGQGLQFLFEYFSETQRNKGNFPGRFSGRQFSNSRSEMNVSTLELGDSALYLCASSLGTSVAGELFFGEGSRLTVL.

The CDR3 here is CASSVHRGDTGELFF. Written as DNA, the CDR3 is TGTGCCAGCAGCGTGCATCGGGGGGACACCGGGGAGCTGTTTTTT. This chain links TRBV9 with TRBJ2-2, with 7 positions matching TRBD2. With 2 bases clipped from V and 3 bases from J, the junction kept 4 bases outside the gene matches. Germline V gene sequence: CDR1 SGDLS, CDR2 YYNGEE. The CDR3 extends over 15 amino acids.

The V call is TRBV7-6, the J call TRBJ2-1, with TRBD2 matching over 12 bases. The germline V gene encodes CDR1 SGHVS and CDR2 FNYEAQ. The CDR3 is 16 amino acids. V trimming: 2 bases; J trimming: 2 bases; junction bases outside the gene matches: 1. The CDR3 DNA is TGTGCCAGCAGCTTACTAGCGGGAGGGACCTACAATGAGCAGTTCTTC. Its protein is CASSLLAGGTYNEQFF. Combining the CDR3 with reference TRBV7-6 and TRBJ2-1 gives the whole variable domain GAGVSQSPRYKVTKRGQDVALRCDPISGHVSLYWYRQALGQGPEFLTYFNYEAQQDKSGLPNDRFSAERPEGSISTLTIQRTEQRDSAMYRCASSLLAGGTYNEQFFGPGTRLTVL.

The V and J genes are TRBV21-1 and TRBJ2-7; the table calls TRBD2, which could not be checked here. TRBV21-1 is assigned pseudogene status. This CDR3 comprises 16 residues. DNA of the CDR3: TGTGCCAGCAGCAAACGGAGGACTAGGGGTCCCTACGAGCAGTACTTC. This sequence encodes CASSKRRTRGPYEQYF.

This clone was recorded a few times. This sequence joins TRBV4-1 and TRBJ2-3, with 7 bases aligning to TRBD1. J lost 2 bases, V lost 4 bases, and 6 bases had no gene match. There are 15 residues in the CDR3. Germline CDR1 is MGHRA and CDR2 is YSYEKL. The CDR3 DNA sequence: TGCGCCAGCAGCCCTCTCGGGACAGTCACAGATACGCAGTATTTT. This gives the protein CASSPLGTVTDTQYF.

The CDR3 nucleotides read TGTGCCAGTACTCAGACTAGTCTACGTGTCGGTGAGCAGTTCTTC. As protein: CASTQTSLRVGEQFF. This chain connects TRBV19 to TRBJ2-1, with D possibly TRBD2 on 6 matching bases. V lost 7 bases, J lost 9 bases, and 22 bases lay in between. CDR1 and CDR2 from the germline V gene are LNHDA and SQIVND (reference sequence). The CDR3 runs to 15 residues. The full variable domain, in which reference TRBV19 and TRBJ2-1 provide the parts outside the CDR3, is DGGITQSPKYLFRKEGQNVTLSCEQNLNHDAMYWYRQDPGQGLRLIYYSQIVNDFQKGDIAEGYSVSREKKESFPLTVTSAQKNPTAFYLCASTQTSLRVGEQFFGPGTRLTVL.

With regard to this clone: This sample includes further DNA sequences coding for the same CDR3. The chain couples TRBV5-5 to TRBJ2-7; the D is unclear. V was clipped by 2 bases and J by 2 bases, with 8 bases between them. Germline CDR1 and CDR2: SGHKS and YYEKEE (reference sequence). The CDR3 is made up of 13 amino acids. In DNA, the CDR3 is TGTGCCAGCAGCTTTTTCGGAGCCTACGAGCAGTACTTC. Translating it yields CASSFFGAYEQYF.

This clone showed up just a few times. V gene TRBV5-6 combines with J gene TRBJ2-7; perhaps TRBD2 as D (5 bases). The CDR3 consists of 17 residues. V lost 4 bases and J 0 bases, leaving 20 bases between the germline ends. Germline V gene data show CDR1 as SGHDT and CDR2 as YYEEEE. The CDR3 reads CASSRSRRTGSSYEQYF. The CDR3 coding sequence is TGTGCCAGCAGCCGTAGTAGAAGAACTGGGAGCTCCTACGAGCAGTACTTC.

This clone was detected only a few times. Other DNA sequences in the sample encode the same CDR3. CDR3 DNA sequence: TGTGCCATCAGTGATAGGGACAGGGAATTTAACTATGGCTACACCTTC. Its translation is CAISDRDREFNYGYTF. V usage is TRBV10-3 and J usage is TRBJ1-2; 9 bases line up with TRBD1. Looked up from germline, CDR1 is ENHRY and CDR2 is SYGVKD. With 3 bases clipped from V and 1 base from J, the junction kept 6 bases outside the gene matches. CDR3 size: 16 residues.

The J gene is TRBJ2-5, the V gene TRBV5-4; the D gene is possibly TRBD2 (6 bases). Trimming cost V 2 bases and J 4 bases, with 15 bases left between them. The CDR3 runs to 15 residues. Germline V gene data show CDR1 as SGHNT and CDR2 as YYREEE (reference sequence). The CDR3 is CASSFLGLRGETQYF. DNA for the CDR3: TGTGCCAGCAGCTTCCTGGGCCTGCGGGGAGAGACCCAGTACTTC.

The CDR3 sequence is CASRRGTSSTDTQYF. The CDR3 region has the DNA TGTGCCAGCAGAAGGGGCACCTCTAGCACAGATACGCAGTATTTT. The V and J genes are TRBV27 and TRBJ2-3, with a tentative D call TRBD1 (5 bases). V shed 6 bases and J shed 0 bases, with 13 bases lying between them. CDR3 size: 15 residues. Germline-derived CDR1 and CDR2 are MNHEY and SMNVEV (reference sequence).